This T cell receptor (beta chain) was identified during a study of blood T cell repertoires in COVID-19. Overall study: T cells, B-cell-depleted T cells, or PBMCs provided the cDNA or gDNA that served as material.

This clone appeared a single time. Per the original methods: Amplified reference gene primers provided the basis for estimating nucleated cell counts. Generated by immunoSEQ multiplex PCR, the TCRdb table keeps only in-frame clones and is missing some. For V, J and clone size, that table is used; D and trimming come from the DNA. The data contain 110,000 to 150,000 clones, about 87% of them singletons. The CDR3 contains 13 residues. Germline assignment: CDR1 MNHEY and CDR2 SVGAGI. Trimming left V 7 bases short and J 4 bases short, with 12 bases between. This clonotype originated in a middle-aged woman with acute or convalescent COVID-19. This sequence joins TRBV6-5 and TRBJ2-3, with D possibly matching TRBD1 (5 bases). Sequencing input: peripheral blood. The CDR3 coding sequence is TGTGCCAGCAAACCTTGGGGCTCAGATACGCAGTATTTT. This gives the protein CASKPWGSDTQYF.